These T cell receptor beta chains were read from a single sample in a study of shared clonotypes between healthy human individuals. The method was immunoSEQ multiplex PCR; TCRdb's version includes in-frame clones alone and lacks a portion of them. The sample includes about 1,800,000 clones, over 85% of them seen just once. Material: naive CD8+ T cells sorted from blood. Every receptor here comes from a man in his late teens or twenties in good health. The CDR3 runs from the conserved cysteine through the conserved F or W. A D gene is named only where the DNA matches it firmly. Clone size is stated in some rows and not others, as once, few, many or a class when expanded.

clone_size	v_call	d_call	j_call	cdr3_aa	cdr3_nt
-	TRBV20-1	-	TRBJ2-3	CSARQTDTQYF	TGCAGTGCTCGGCAGACAGATACGCAGTATTTT
once	TRBV28	-	TRBJ2-7	CASTPRTKNYEQYF	TGTGCCAGCACCCCCCGGACAAAAAACTACGAGCAGTACTTC
-	TRBV11-2	TRBD1	TRBJ2-3	CASSFGTGGGTDTQYF	TGTGCCAGCAGCTTTGGGACAGGGGGCGGCACAGATACGCAGTATTTT
-	TRBV30	-	TRBJ1-5	CAWSDTGPDQPQHF	TGTGCCTGGAGCGATACAGGGCCCGATCAGCCCCAGCATTTT
-	TRBV27	-	TRBJ2-1	CASSVGEGEQFF	TGTGCCAGCAGTGTCGGGGAAGGTGAGCAGTTCTTC
-	TRBV7-2	-	TRBJ2-5	CASSRRETQYF	TGTGCCAGCAGCCGCCGGGAGACCCAGTACTTC
-	TRBV27	TRBD1	TRBJ1-1	CASGDRAGDTEAFF	TGTGCCAGCGGCGACAGGGCGGGTGACACTGAAGCTTTCTTT
-	TRBV7-2	-	TRBJ2-3	CASSLEQRHDTQYF	TGTGCCAGCAGCTTAGAGCAGCGGCACGATACGCAGTATTTT
once	TRBV27	-	TRBJ2-3	CASSLYSGVLTDTQYF	TGTGCCAGCAGTTTATATTCAGGGGTTCTTACAGATACGCAGTATTTT
-	TRBV27	TRBD1	TRBJ1-1	CASSIGWDRRNTEAFF	TGTGCCAGCAGTATAGGATGGGACAGGAGGAACACTGAAGCTTTCTTT